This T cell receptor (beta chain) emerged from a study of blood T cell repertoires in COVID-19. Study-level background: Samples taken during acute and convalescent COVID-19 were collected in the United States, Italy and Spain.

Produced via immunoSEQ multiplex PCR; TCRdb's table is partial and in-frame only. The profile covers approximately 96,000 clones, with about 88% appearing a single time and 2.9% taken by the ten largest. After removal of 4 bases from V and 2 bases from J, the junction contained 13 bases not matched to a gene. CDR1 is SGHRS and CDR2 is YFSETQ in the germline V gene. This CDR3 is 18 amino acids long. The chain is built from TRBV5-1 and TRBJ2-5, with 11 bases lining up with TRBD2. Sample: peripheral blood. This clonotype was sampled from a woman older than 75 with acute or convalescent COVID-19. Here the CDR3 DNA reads TGCGCCAGCAGCCCCGGTCATCTAGCGGGAGGCGGTCAAGAGACCCAGTACTTC. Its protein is CASSPGHLAGGGQETQYF.